This is a list of T cell receptor beta chains from one sample in a study of a mutant IDH1 vaccine in newly diagnosed glioma. Their specific antigens are unknown. Produced via immunoSEQ multiplex PCR; TCRdb's table is partial and in-frame only. Of roughly 130,000 clones listed, around 80% were seen once; the top ten hold 5.5%. The sequencing here drew on PBMCs, taken from a glioma patient whose treatment included an IDH1 peptide vaccine. These receptors originate from a man aged 35 to 55 with glioma. Both conserved end residues are part of each CDR3. The order of the fields is D gene, clone size, CDR3 length, J gene, V gene, CDR3 DNA, CDR3 protein. The D gene is left open where the match is weak. Rows may omit the clone size; those that give it use once, few, many or a size class.

d_call: TRBD2; clone_size: -; cdr3_length: 17; j_call: TRBJ2-2; v_call: TRBV4-1; cdr3_nt: TGCGCCAGCAGCCAGGCACTAGCGGGGGTCAACACCGGGGAGCTGTTTTTT; cdr3_aa: CASSQALAGVNTGELFF
d_call: -; clone_size: -; cdr3_length: 13; j_call: TRBJ2-5; v_call: TRBV15; cdr3_nt: TGTGCCACCAGCAGAGGGGACCCAGATTTACAGTACTTC; cdr3_aa: CATSRGDPDLQYF
d_call: -; clone_size: -; cdr3_length: 18; j_call: TRBJ2-2; v_call: TRBV5-4; cdr3_nt: TGTGCCAGCAGCTCCCCTGAGGGGGGGGGCCGGAACACCGGGGAGCTGTTTTTT; cdr3_aa: CASSSPEGGGRNTGELFF
d_call: TRBD1; clone_size: -; cdr3_length: 11; j_call: TRBJ2-5; v_call: TRBV29-1; cdr3_nt: TGCAGCGTTCACAGGGGTGGGGAGCAGTACTTC; cdr3_aa: CSVHRGGEQYF
d_call: TRBD1; clone_size: once; cdr3_length: 14; j_call: TRBJ1-4; v_call: TRBV7-9; cdr3_nt: TGTGCCAGCAGCACCAGGGGGCGGAGTGAAAAACTGTTTTTT; cdr3_aa: CASSTRGRSEKLFF
d_call: -; clone_size: -; cdr3_length: 13; j_call: TRBJ1-5; v_call: TRBV10-1; cdr3_nt: TGCGCCAGCAGTATTCCTAGCAATCAGCCCCAGCATTTT; cdr3_aa: CASSIPSNQPQHF
d_call: -; clone_size: -; cdr3_length: 14; j_call: TRBJ2-7; v_call: TRBV13; cdr3_nt: TGTGCCAGCAGCTTAGGGGCCTTCGACTACGAGCAGTACTTC; cdr3_aa: CASSLGAFDYEQYF
d_call: TRBD1; clone_size: -; cdr3_length: 15; j_call: TRBJ1-5; v_call: TRBV6-6; cdr3_nt: TGTGCCAGCAGTTACTCCCAAACAGGGGGTCAGCCCCAGCATTTT; cdr3_aa: CASSYSQTGGQPQHF
d_call: -; clone_size: -; cdr3_length: 14; j_call: TRBJ2-1; v_call: TRBV7-2; cdr3_nt: TGTGCCAGCAGCTTAGCTAACTCCTACAATGAGCAGTTCTTC; cdr3_aa: CASSLANSYNEQFF
d_call: -; clone_size: -; cdr3_length: 15; j_call: TRBJ1-1; v_call: TRBV7-2; cdr3_nt: TGTGCCAGCAGCTTAGAAGCAGGGCTGAACACTGAAGCTTTCTTT; cdr3_aa: CASSLEAGLNTEAFF
d_call: -; clone_size: once; cdr3_length: 15; j_call: TRBJ2-2; v_call: TRBV28; cdr3_nt: TGTGCCAGCAGTTTGCTAGAAATAGGCACCGGGGAGCTGTTTTTT; cdr3_aa: CASSLLEIGTGELFF
d_call: -; clone_size: -; cdr3_length: 12; j_call: TRBJ2-5; v_call: TRBV7-2; cdr3_nt: TGTGCCAGCAGCTTAGTGGGCGGGGCCCAGTACTTC; cdr3_aa: CASSLVGGAQYF
d_call: -; clone_size: -; cdr3_length: 14; j_call: TRBJ2-7; v_call: TRBV11-2; cdr3_nt: TGTGCCAGCAGCTTCGGGACGGTCGCCTACGAGCAGTACTTC; cdr3_aa: CASSFGTVAYEQYF
d_call: TRBD2; clone_size: -; cdr3_length: 16; j_call: TRBJ2-5; v_call: TRBV9; cdr3_nt: TGTGCCAGCAGCCCGACTAGCGGGAGGCCCCAAGAGACCCAGTACTTC; cdr3_aa: CASSPTSGRPQETQYF
d_call: -; clone_size: once; cdr3_length: 11; j_call: TRBJ2-1; v_call: TRBV2; cdr3_nt: TGTGCCAGCAGTCCCTACAATGAGCAGTTCTTC; cdr3_aa: CASSPYNEQFF
d_call: TRBD1; clone_size: -; cdr3_length: 15; j_call: TRBJ2-2; v_call: TRBV18; cdr3_nt: TGTGCCAGCTCACCCCAGGGGGCGCCGACCGGGGAGCTGTTTTTT; cdr3_aa: CASSPQGAPTGELFF
d_call: -; clone_size: -; cdr3_length: 15; j_call: TRBJ2-2; v_call: TRBV5-1; cdr3_nt: TGCGCCAGCAGCTTCGAGGGACCCGGCGGCGGGGAGCTGTTTTTT; cdr3_aa: CASSFEGPGGGELFF
d_call: -; clone_size: -; cdr3_length: 16; j_call: TRBJ2-3; v_call: TRBV5-1; cdr3_nt: TGCGCCAGCAGCTTCGTTATGTCAGGGGGGACAGATACGCAGTATTTT; cdr3_aa: CASSFVMSGGTDTQYF
d_call: -; clone_size: -; cdr3_length: 14; j_call: TRBJ2-7; v_call: TRBV5-4; cdr3_nt: TGCGCCAGCAGCCAAACAAGAACCGGCCACGAGCAGTACTTC; cdr3_aa: CASSQTRTGHEQYF
d_call: -; clone_size: -; cdr3_length: 17; j_call: TRBJ1-1; v_call: TRBV19; cdr3_nt: TGTGCCAGTAGTATTGTTTGGGCAGGGGCGCGTGACACTGAAGCTTTCTTT; cdr3_aa: CASSIVWAGARDTEAFF
d_call: -; clone_size: -; cdr3_length: 15; j_call: TRBJ2-1; v_call: TRBV11-3; cdr3_nt: TGTGCCAGCAGCTTACAAGGTAACTCCTACAATGAGCAGTTCTTC; cdr3_aa: CASSLQGNSYNEQFF
d_call: TRBD1; clone_size: -; cdr3_length: 18; j_call: TRBJ1-5; v_call: TRBV19; cdr3_nt: TGTGCCAGTAGTATAACAGGGGTGGAGGAGTATAGCAATCAGCCCCAGCATTTT; cdr3_aa: CASSITGVEEYSNQPQHF
d_call: TRBD2; clone_size: -; cdr3_length: 14; j_call: TRBJ2-3; v_call: TRBV5-6; cdr3_nt: TGTGCCACCTCAAGCGGGAGGGCCGAAGATACGCAGTATTTT; cdr3_aa: CATSSGRAEDTQYF
d_call: -; clone_size: -; cdr3_length: 17; j_call: TRBJ1-2; v_call: TRBV27; cdr3_nt: TGTGCCAGCAGTTTTGGACATTTTACCGGAATTAGCTATGGCTACACCTTC; cdr3_aa: CASSFGHFTGISYGYTF
d_call: -; clone_size: -; cdr3_length: 14; j_call: TRBJ2-3; v_call: TRBV29-1; cdr3_nt: TGCAGCGTTGATGGGCTACCGGAAACAGATACGCAGTATTTT; cdr3_aa: CSVDGLPETDTQYF
d_call: -; clone_size: once; cdr3_length: 13; j_call: TRBJ2-1; v_call: TRBV29-1; cdr3_nt: TGCAGCGTTGGGCAGGGTCAATACAATGAGCAGTTCTTC; cdr3_aa: CSVGQGQYNEQFF
d_call: -; clone_size: -; cdr3_length: 13; j_call: TRBJ2-2; v_call: TRBV14; cdr3_nt: TGTGCCAGCAGCCAAGATCGAACCGGGGAGCTGTTTTTT; cdr3_aa: CASSQDRTGELFF
d_call: TRBD2; clone_size: -; cdr3_length: 16; j_call: TRBJ2-3; v_call: TRBV12-5; cdr3_nt: TGTGCTAGTGGTTTGGCAAGCGGGAGGGCCACAGATACGCAGTATTTT; cdr3_aa: CASGLASGRATDTQYF
d_call: -; clone_size: -; cdr3_length: 11; j_call: TRBJ2-1; v_call: TRBV11-2; cdr3_nt: TGTGCCAGCACCCGGGGGAATGAGCAGTTCTTC; cdr3_aa: CASTRGNEQFF
d_call: -; clone_size: once; cdr3_length: 14; j_call: TRBJ2-7; v_call: TRBV5-1; cdr3_nt: TGCGCCAGCAGCTCCGGGGACGGGGTATACGAGCAGTACTTC; cdr3_aa: CASSSGDGVYEQYF
d_call: -; clone_size: once; cdr3_length: 15; j_call: TRBJ2-2; v_call: TRBV6-6; cdr3_nt: TGTGCCAGCAGTTACTTACAGCAAAACACCGGGGAGCTGTTTTTT; cdr3_aa: CASSYLQQNTGELFF
d_call: TRBD1; clone_size: -; cdr3_length: 15; j_call: TRBJ1-5; v_call: TRBV2; cdr3_nt: TGTGCCAGCAGTGTGGCAGGGGGCATTCGGCAGCCCCAGCATTTT; cdr3_aa: CASSVAGGIRQPQHF
d_call: TRBD1; clone_size: -; cdr3_length: 14; j_call: TRBJ2-7; v_call: TRBV19; cdr3_nt: TGTGCCAGTAGAACGCCGGGACAGGGTTTCGAGCAGTACTTC; cdr3_aa: CASRTPGQGFEQYF
d_call: TRBD2; clone_size: -; cdr3_length: 17; j_call: TRBJ2-5; v_call: TRBV4-3; cdr3_nt: TGCGCCAGCAGCCAGTCGACTAGCGGGGGGGCCTACGGGACCCAGTACTTC; cdr3_aa: CASSQSTSGGAYGTQYF
d_call: -; clone_size: -; cdr3_length: 15; j_call: TRBJ2-4; v_call: TRBV28; cdr3_nt: TGTGCCAGCAGTTTAGGAGGGTGGCAGGGGACCATTCAGTACTTC; cdr3_aa: CASSLGGWQGTIQYF
d_call: -; clone_size: -; cdr3_length: 13; j_call: TRBJ2-7; v_call: TRBV1; cdr3_nt: TGCACCAGCAGCCGGGACACCTACTACGAGCAGTACTTC; cdr3_aa: CTSSRDTYYEQYF
d_call: TRBD1; clone_size: -; cdr3_length: 15; j_call: TRBJ2-2; v_call: TRBV6-5; cdr3_nt: TGTGCCCTACCCGGACAGGGTAAGAACACCGGGGAGCTGTTTTTT; cdr3_aa: CALPGQGKNTGELFF
d_call: -; clone_size: few; cdr3_length: 16; j_call: TRBJ1-1; v_call: TRBV27; cdr3_nt: TGTGCCAGCAGTTGGGGTCGGGGAAGGGAGAGCACTGAAGCTTTCTTT; cdr3_aa: CASSWGRGRESTEAFF
d_call: TRBD1; clone_size: -; cdr3_length: 13; j_call: TRBJ2-1; v_call: TRBV6-5; cdr3_nt: TGTGCCAGCAGTTGGCTACAGGGGGGTGAGCAGTTCTTC; cdr3_aa: CASSWLQGGEQFF
d_call: -; clone_size: -; cdr3_length: 16; j_call: TRBJ2-3; v_call: TRBV7-8; cdr3_nt: TGTGCCAGCAGCTTAGCACAGAGGCGGAGCACAGATACGCAGTATTTT; cdr3_aa: CASSLAQRRSTDTQYF
d_call: -; clone_size: -; cdr3_length: 15; j_call: TRBJ2-7; v_call: TRBV7-2; cdr3_nt: TGTGCCAGCAGCTCCGGGGTAACGGGAAGCCACGAGCAGTACTTC; cdr3_aa: CASSSGVTGSHEQYF
d_call: -; clone_size: -; cdr3_length: 14; j_call: TRBJ2-5; v_call: TRBV6-1; cdr3_nt: TGTGCCAGCAACACAGAGGACACGGTTGGGACCCAGTACTTC; cdr3_aa: CASNTEDTVGTQYF
d_call: -; clone_size: -; cdr3_length: 10; j_call: TRBJ2-5; v_call: TRBV7-2; cdr3_nt: TGTGCCAGCGGCCAAGAGACCCAGTACTTC; cdr3_aa: CASGQETQYF
d_call: -; clone_size: -; cdr3_length: 13; j_call: TRBJ2-1; v_call: TRBV19; cdr3_nt: TGTGCCAGTAGTACCCCTTCGGGCAATGAGCAGTTCTTC; cdr3_aa: CASSTPSGNEQFF
d_call: -; clone_size: -; cdr3_length: 18; j_call: TRBJ1-2; v_call: TRBV27; cdr3_nt: TGTGCCAGCAGCCAGTTTCTAACGGGCCGCCGTTCTCTCTATGGCTACACCTTC; cdr3_aa: CASSQFLTGRRSLYGYTF
d_call: -; clone_size: -; cdr3_length: 14; j_call: TRBJ1-1; v_call: TRBV10-3; cdr3_nt: TGTGCCATCAGTGTCGGGGACCCGAACACTGAAGCTTTCTTT; cdr3_aa: CAISVGDPNTEAFF
d_call: TRBD2; clone_size: -; cdr3_length: 15; j_call: TRBJ2-7; v_call: TRBV11-1; cdr3_nt: TGTGCCAGCAGCTTAGGGACTAGCGGGACCTACGAGCAGTACTTC; cdr3_aa: CASSLGTSGTYEQYF
d_call: -; clone_size: -; cdr3_length: 14; j_call: TRBJ1-2; v_call: TRBV19; cdr3_nt: TGTGCCAGTACCCCGTTCCGGACTAACTATGGCTACACCTTC; cdr3_aa: CASTPFRTNYGYTF
d_call: TRBD2; clone_size: -; cdr3_length: 16; j_call: TRBJ2-1; v_call: TRBV11-2; cdr3_nt: TGTGCCAGCAGCCCGGGACTAGCGGACTCCTACAATGAGCAGTTCTTC; cdr3_aa: CASSPGLADSYNEQFF
d_call: -; clone_size: -; cdr3_length: 15; j_call: TRBJ1-2; v_call: TRBV4-3; cdr3_nt: TGCGCCAGCAGCCAAAGCCGAGGGGAGTACTATGGCTACACCTTC; cdr3_aa: CASSQSRGEYYGYTF
d_call: -; clone_size: -; cdr3_length: 10; j_call: TRBJ1-1; v_call: TRBV7-9; cdr3_nt: TGTGCCAGCAGCCCCAATAAAGCTTTCTTT; cdr3_aa: CASSPNKAFF
d_call: -; clone_size: -; cdr3_length: 16; j_call: TRBJ2-7; v_call: TRBV5-5; cdr3_nt: TGTGCCAGCAGCTTTATCCCCGTCACAGCCCCCTACGAGCAGTACTTC; cdr3_aa: CASSFIPVTAPYEQYF